One and the same sample provided the 30 T cell receptor beta chains below, sequenced in a study of shared clonotypes between healthy human individuals. Clones were read by immunoSEQ multiplex PCR, and TCRdb kept only the in-frame ones, dropping some. The sample comprises about 1.1 million clones, approximately 77% of which are singletons, and almost 0.9% rests with the top ten. Sequencing used memory CD4+ T cells from PBMCs. The subset: CD45RA-negative fraction. The source of these receptors is a man between 18 and 35 years old in good health. Some clones in this sample may be carry-over from other donors' samples.

The CDR3 region has the DNA TGTGCCAGCAGCAACGACCTCGGTACCTACAATGAGCAGTTCTTC. Translated, it gives CASSNDLGTYNEQFF. The rearrangement links TRBV4-2 to TRBJ2-1; D remains ambiguous. V lost 5 bases and J lost 2, with 13 bases in between. Germline V CDR1 and CDR2: LGHNA, YNFKEQ. CDR3 length: 15 residues.

The chain combines TRBV6-5 with TRBJ2-3; 10 bases line up with TRBD2. Trimming took 6 bases from V and 3 from J; bases not matched to a gene: 3. The germline gives CDR1 MNHEY, CDR2 SVGAGI. The CDR3 has 14 residues. In DNA form, the CDR3 reads TGTGCCAGCAGACCGACTAGCGGGACAGATACGCAGTATTTT. Translated: CASRPTSGTDTQYF.

This chain uses TRBV29-1 with TRBJ2-5; D is tentatively TRBD1 or TRBD2 (5 bases each). This CDR3 comprises 13 residues. Deletions cut 6 bases from V and 4 bases from J, with 15 bases between. The germline gives CDR1 SQVTM, CDR2 ANQGSEA. In DNA form, the CDR3 reads TGCAGCGTGGCCGGGACGGGCGGAGAGACCCAGTACTTC. It yields the protein CSVAGTGGETQYF.

The chain recombines TRBV4-1 with TRBJ1-5; 12 bases agree with TRBD1. CDR3 size: 22 residues. Trimming took 0 bases from V and 2 from J; bases not matched to a gene: 17. Looked up from germline, CDR1 is MGHRA and CDR2 is YSYEKL. CDR3 protein: CASSQDLAGTGGIGSGNQPQHF. CDR3 nucleotide sequence: TGCGCCAGCAGCCAAGATCTGGCCGGGACAGGGGGCATCGGTAGTGGCAATCAGCCCCAGCATTTT.

This clone was recorded a few times. The chain uses TRBV18 and TRBJ2-7; D assignment may be TRBD1 or TRBD2 (5 bases each). Deletions cut 3 bases from V and 3 bases from J, with 12 bases between. The CDR3 is made up of 14 amino acids. Germline CDR1 KGHSH, CDR2 LQKENI. CDR3 coding DNA: TGTGCCAGCTCACCTGCCGGGGCCAACTACGAGCAGTACTTC. Residues: CASSPAGANYEQYF.

The J gene is TRBJ1-2, the V gene TRBV19; 7 bases match TRBD1. Germline V lookup: CDR1 LNHDA, CDR2 SQIVND (reference sequence). This CDR3 contains 14 residues. The ends lost 3 bases at V and 4 bases at J; junction bases unmatched: 5. The CDR3 coding sequence is TGTGCCAGTAGTATTCGGGACAGACGCTATGGCTACACCTTC. Its protein is CASSIRDRRYGYTF.

Here the CDR3 reads CASSVDPGAGVGELFF. CDR3 sequence (DNA): TGTGCCAGCAGCGTAGACCCGGGGGCTGGCGTCGGGGAGCTGTTTTTT. The chain is built from TRBV9 and TRBJ2-2, with D perhaps TRBD1 or TRBD2 (6 bases each). Trimming stripped 0 bases from V and 7 bases from J, with 16 bases between. The CDR3 extends over 16 amino acids. Germline CDR1 reads SGDLS; CDR2 reads YYNGEE. Supplemented by reference TRBV9 and TRBJ2-2, the full variable domain reads DSGVTQTPKHLITATGQRVTLRCSPRSGDLSVYWYQQSLDQGLQFLIQYYNGEERAKGNILERFSAQQFPDLHSELNLSSLELGDSALYFCASSVDPGAGVGELFFGEGSRLTVL.

CDR3 sequence: CASSTRLGSRTGELFF. For the CDR3, the DNA is TGTGCCAGCAGCACCCGCCTGGGATCTCGCACCGGGGAGCTGTTTTTT. The chain couples TRBV7-9 to TRBJ2-2, with D uncertain. Germline assignment: CDR1 SEHNR and CDR2 FQNEAQ (reference sequence). The CDR3 extends over 16 amino acids. Trimming left V 5 bases short and J 4 bases short, with 17 bases between.

The gene calls are TRBV30 and TRBJ1-2; maybe TRBD1 (5 bases). CDR1 is GTSNPN and CDR2 is SVGIG in the germline V gene (reference sequence). The V gene lost 7 bases and the J gene lost 13 bases, with 22 bases spanning the gap. The length of the CDR3 is 12 residues. For the CDR3, the DNA is TGTGCCTCATCCGGGACTGCCGAGCCTGGCACCTTC. It translates to CASSGTAEPGTF.

This clone was seen only a few times. The chain is built from TRBV28 and TRBJ1-4; D unresolved. CDR1 is MDHEN and CDR2 is SYDVKM in the germline V gene. The CDR3 extends over 13 amino acids. The ends were cut back, 2 bases at V and 8 bases at J, with 9 bases in the middle. CDR3 nucleotide sequence: TGTGCCAGCAGTTTACCTCAGACCGAAAAACTGTTTTTT. This codes for CASSLPQTEKLFF.

The chain carries TRBV7-9 and TRBJ2-5; D remains unclear. CDR1 SEHNR and CDR2 FQNEAQ come from the germline V gene (reference sequence). The CDR3 is 15 amino acids. Trimming removed 1 base from V and 3 bases from J, with 12 bases in between. The CDR3 DNA reads TGTGCCAGCAGCTTAGGAATAGCTGGGGAAGAGACCCAGTACTTC. This gives the protein CASSLGIAGEETQYF.

There are a few counts of this clone. The chain combines TRBV9 with TRBJ2-3; no reliable D call. Trimming stripped 0 bases from V and 5 bases from J, with 7 bases between. The germline gives CDR1 SGDLS, CDR2 YYNGEE. The CDR3 has 13 amino acids. The chain's CDR3 is CASSVVIRDTQYF. The CDR3 nucleotides read TGTGCCAGCAGCGTAGTAATTCGAGATACGCAGTATTTT.

V usage is TRBV6-6 and J usage is TRBJ1-2, with TRBD1 matching over 7 bases. The CDR3 length is 15 residues. Germline CDR1 reads MNHNY; CDR2 reads SVGAGI (reference sequence). V lost 0 bases to trimming and J lost 3 bases; unmatched junction nucleotides: 4. DNA of the CDR3: TGTGCCAGCAGTTACTCGAAGGGGGCCGACTATGGCTACACCTTC. Protein product: CASSYSKGADYGYTF.

The rearrangement uses TRBV29-1 and TRBJ2-1; 10 positions agree with TRBD2. With V trimmed by 4 bases and J by 9 bases, 6 bases remained unmatched. Germline values: CDR1 SQVTM, CDR2 ANQGSEA. The CDR3 totals 13 residues. The CDR3 coding sequence is TGCAGCGTTGTGCCTAGCGGGAGCCGTGAGCAGTTCTTC. Translating gives CSVVPSGSREQFF.

This chain uses TRBV6-1 with TRBJ2-3; D gene unclear. Looked up from germline, CDR1 is MNHNS and CDR2 is SASEGT. The CDR3 has 15 amino acids. V was cut by 1 base and J by 2 bases, with 10 bases left in between. This CDR3 reads CASSEGVRFTDTQYF. DNA of the CDR3: TGTGCCAGCAGTGAAGGGGTCCGGTTCACAGATACGCAGTATTTT.

The gene calls are TRBV7-2 and TRBJ2-6; D uncertain. Trimming removed 3 bases from V and 3 bases from J, with 9 bases in between. There are 15 residues in the CDR3. Germline V CDR1 and CDR2: SGHTA, FQGNSA. The CDR3 here is CASSFPGGGANVLTF. CDR3 bases: TGTGCCAGCAGCTTTCCAGGCGGTGGGGCCAACGTCCTGACTTTC.

Only a few counts were recorded for this clone. The chain combines TRBV10-3 with TRBJ2-3; possible D gene TRBD1, 5 bases. Germline-derived CDR1 and CDR2 are ENHRY and SYGVKD. Trimming left V 8 bases short and J 8 bases short, with 29 bases between. CDR3 length: 17 amino acids. CDR3 bases: TGTGCCATCGGCCCTCAGGGCGGTTCACGGCTGGGATCTACGCAGTATTTT. As protein: CAIGPQGGSRLGSTQYF.

This chain joins TRBV4-1 and TRBJ2-5, with D maybe TRBD2 (6 bases). Germline lookup yields CDR1 MGHRA and CDR2 YSYEKL. The ends were cut back, 2 bases at V and 5 bases at J, with 15 bases in the middle. The CDR3 extends over 15 amino acids. CDR3 coding DNA: TGCGCCAGCAGCCAACTCGGGACTCCCGGGGAGACCCAGTACTTC. The encoded protein is CASSQLGTPGETQYF.

V and J are TRBV29-1 and TRBJ2-2; a possible D gene is TRBD1 (6 bases). Trimming removed 7 bases from V and 8 bases from J, with 17 bases in between. The germline V gene has CDR1 SQVTM and CDR2 ANQGSEA. This CDR3 has 13 amino acids. For the CDR3, the DNA is TGCAGCGCCCATTCGACAGGCGGGGGGGAGCTGTTTTTT. It translates to CSAHSTGGGELFF.

V gene TRBV7-2 combines with J gene TRBJ1-5; D is undetermined. CDR1 is SGHTA and CDR2 is FQGNSA in the germline V gene. The CDR3 covers 12 residues. V was shortened by 5 bases and J by 4 bases, with 6 bases between the two germline ends. The DNA of the CDR3 is TGTGCCAGCAGCGGAGTGAATCAGCCCCAGCATTTT. Amino acid sequence: CASSGVNQPQHF. Filled out from reference TRBV7-2 and TRBJ1-5, the complete variable domain reads GAGVSQSPSNKVTEKGKDVELRCDPISGHTALYWYRQSLGQGLEFLIYFQGNSAPDKSGLPSDRFSAERTGGSVSTLTIQRTQQEDSAVYLCASSGVNQPQHFGDGTRLSIL.

The V and J genes are TRBV11-2 and TRBJ2-7, with D perhaps TRBD1 (6 bases). Deletions cut 5 bases from V and 6 bases from J, with 11 bases between. The germline CDR1 and CDR2 sequences are SGHAT and FQNNGV. The CDR3 contains 12 residues. Here the CDR3 reads CASSPGQTEQYF. In DNA, the CDR3 is TGTGCCAGCAGCCCCGGACAGACCGAGCAGTACTTC.

Of note for this clone: The identical CDR3 is also encoded by other nucleotide sequences in the sample. V usage is TRBV28 and J usage is TRBJ1-2, with 8 bases that match TRBD1. V shed 2 bases, J shed 4 bases, and the junction held 6 bases outside the gene matches. This CDR3 is 15 amino acids long. CDR1 is MDHEN and CDR2 is SYDVKM in the germline V gene. The CDR3 region is CASSLPGQGAYGYTF. CDR3 sequence (DNA): TGTGCCAGCAGTTTACCTGGACAGGGCGCCTATGGCTACACCTTC.

The rearrangement links TRBV13 to TRBJ2-2; 9 nucleotides align to TRBD2. This CDR3 region has 18 residues. In germline, CDR1 is PRHDT, CDR2 FYEKMQ (reference sequence). With V trimmed by 4 bases and J by 8 bases, 17 bases remained unmatched. The DNA for the CDR3 is TGTGCCAGCAGCTACCTAACGACTAGCGGTATTCGGGCGGGGGAGCTGTTTTTT. Protein product: CASSYLTTSGIRAGELFF.

The chain links TRBV7-6 to TRBJ2-1; 13 nucleotides match TRBD2. The CDR3 extends over 17 amino acids. Germline lookup yields CDR1 SGHVS and CDR2 FNYEAQ. The V gene end was trimmed by 0 bases and the J gene end by 9 bases; junction bases not matched to a gene: 8. The CDR3 DNA reads TGTGCCAGCAGCTTAGCGCCTGGACTAGCGGGAGACCTTGAGCAGTTCTTC. This gives the protein CASSLAPGLAGDLEQFF.

This chain connects TRBV7-8 to TRBJ1-2, with unresolved D. V lost 2 bases and J lost 3, with 10 bases in between. The germline gives CDR1 SGHVS, CDR2 FQNEAQ. This CDR3 spans 14 amino acids. Here the CDR3 DNA reads TGTGCCAGCAGCTTAAAGGAATTGGACTATGGCTACACCTTC. This gives the protein CASSLKELDYGYTF.

As for this clone: With a much larger clone just one base away, this may be a read error. As DNA, the CDR3 is TGTGCCAACAGCCAAAATTTTGGGGATGAGCAGTTCTTC. Translated, it gives CANSQNFGDEQFF. The chain has TRBV27 and TRBJ2-1; D uncertain. This CDR3 comprises 13 residues. V was trimmed by 10 bases and J by 8 bases, leaving 18 bases between them. The germline V gene has CDR1 MNHEY and CDR2 SMNVEV (reference sequence).

In this sample, this clone turned up a few times. Other DNA sequences within the sample encode an identical CDR3. The chain joins TRBV18 to TRBJ2-3, with D hard to call. The V end lost 4 bases, the J end lost 0 bases, and 2 bases lay between the germline ends. The CDR3 covers 12 residues. Germline V gene lookup returns CDR1 KGHSH and CDR2 LQKENI. The CDR3 coding sequence is TGTGCCAGCTCACTGAGCACAGATACGCAGTATTTT. It encodes CASSLSTDTQYF. Full variable domain (rest looked up from reference TRBV18 and TRBJ2-3): NAGVMQNPRHLVRRRGQEARLRCSPMKGHSHVYWYRQLPEEGLKFMVYLQKENIIDESGMPKERFSAEFPKEGPSILRIQQVVRGDSAAYFCASSLSTDTQYFGPGTRLTVL.

The gene calls are TRBV5-4 and TRBJ2-1; no reliable D call. There are 16 residues in the CDR3. The V and J ends lost 3 bases and 0 bases respectively, with 13 bases between them. Per germline, CDR1 SGHNT and CDR2 YYREEE (reference sequence). The CDR3 region has the DNA TGTGCCAGCAGCTCCCCAAGACCCGGCTCCTACAATGAGCAGTTCTTC. Encoded protein: CASSSPRPGSYNEQFF.

The rearrangement joins TRBV28 to TRBJ2-3; 9 bases are a match to TRBD1. In germline, CDR1 is MDHEN, CDR2 SYDVKM. This CDR3 has 17 residues. V lost 5 bases to trimming and J lost 2 bases; unmatched junction nucleotides: 11. DNA for the CDR3: TGTGCCAGCAGTCCCAGTGGGGGACAGGGTCTCACAGATACGCAGTATTTT. Encoded protein: CASSPSGGQGLTDTQYF.

The V and J genes are TRBV11-2 and TRBJ2-1; D might be TRBD1 or TRBD2, each matching 5 bases. The V gene lost 5 bases and the J gene lost 0 bases, with 11 bases spanning the gap. The CDR3 contains 15 residues. CDR1 is SGHAT, CDR2 FQNNGV, per germline. The CDR3 DNA is TGTGCCAGCAGCCACCCAGGGAGCTCCTACAATGAGCAGTTCTTC. It yields the protein CASSHPGSSYNEQFF.